The 28 T cell receptor beta chains in this list originate from one sample, sequenced in a study of blood T cell repertoires in COVID-19. Sequencing was performed with immunoSEQ multiplex PCR; in TCRdb, only in-frame clones are kept and a portion is missing. The sample records about 100,000 clones, about 86% being singletons. The source material was peripheral blood. These receptors were obtained from a woman aged 60 to 75 in a cohort sampled during active or convalescent COVID-19.

The J gene is TRBJ2-1, the V gene TRBV5-1; 9 bases match TRBD2. V gave up 3 bases and J gave up 0 bases; unmatched junction bases: 10. This CDR3 spans 18 amino acids. CDR1 and CDR2 from the germline V gene are SGHRS and YFSETQ. CDR3 bases: TGCGCCAGCAGCTCGGGACTAGCTACCCAGAGCTCCTACAATGAGCAGTTCTTC. Its translation: CASSSGLATQSSYNEQFF.

The chain carries TRBV9 and TRBJ2-1, with D possibly matching TRBD1 (5 bases). With 4 bases removed from V and 8 bases from J, the gap between germline ends came to 13 bases. The CDR3 has 13 residues. The germline V gene has CDR1 SGDLS and CDR2 YYNGEE. CDR3 bases: TGTGCCAGCAGCAGGACACCGTCGGATGAGCAGTTCTTC. Protein: CASSRTPSDEQFF.

This chain links TRBV5-1 with TRBJ2-7; perhaps TRBD1 as D (6 bases). Trimming shortened V by 0 bases and J by 0 bases, and 10 bases separated the two germline ends. CDR1 is SGHRS and CDR2 is YFSETQ in the germline V gene. The CDR3 consists of 15 residues. DNA of the CDR3: TGCGCCAGCAGCTTGGAGCTGGGGGCCTCCTACGAGCAGTACTTC. It is translated as CASSLELGASYEQYF.

V is TRBV5-4 and J is TRBJ2-5; 8 bases are shared with TRBD2. The junction had 14 bases not matched to a gene; V was cut back by 4 bases and J by 3 bases. CDR1 and CDR2 (germline): SGHNT, YYREEE (reference sequence). The CDR3 has 17 residues. The DNA of the CDR3 is TGTGCCAGCAGCCTCGATAGCGGGATGAGAATAAAAGAGACCCAGTACTTC. Translating it yields CASSLDSGMRIKETQYF.

The J gene is TRBJ2-1, the V gene TRBV5-1; TRBD2 matches 14 bases. Looked up from germline, CDR1 is SGHRS and CDR2 is YFSETQ. The length of the CDR3 is 16 residues. Unmatched junction bases numbered 8, after V lost 4 bases and J lost 8 bases. Here the CDR3 DNA reads TGCGCCAGCAGCCCCCGGACTAGCGGGGGGTCATATGAGCAGTTCTTC. Translated: CASSPRTSGGSYEQFF.

The rearrangement links TRBV15 to TRBJ1-2; 10 bases match TRBD1. This CDR3 comprises 16 residues. V was clipped by 8 bases and J by 2 bases; unmatched bases: 11. Germline V gives CDR1 LNHNV, CDR2 YYDKDF (reference sequence). CDR3 in amino acids: CATFLDRGRGNYGYTF. The CDR3 region has the DNA TGTGCCACCTTTCTAGACAGGGGGCGCGGAAACTATGGCTACACCTTC.

The V gene is TRBV19, the J gene TRBJ2-6, with 9 bases that match TRBD1. The germline V gene has CDR1 LNHDA and CDR2 SQIVND (reference sequence). The CDR3 totals 18 residues. Trimming cost V 4 bases and J 0 bases; bases outside gene matches: 7. The CDR3 nucleotides read TGTGCCAGTAGTAGGGGACAGGGATCTACCTCTGGGGCCAACGTCCTGACTTTC. It specifies CASSRGQGSTSGANVLTF.

This chain links TRBV7-6 with TRBJ2-5, with D unresolved. There are 13 residues in the CDR3. With 2 bases removed from V and 4 bases from J, the gap between germline ends came to 8 bases. In germline, CDR1 is SGHVS, CDR2 FNYEAQ. The CDR3 spells CASSLSRAETQYF. The CDR3 DNA is TGTGCCAGCAGCTTATCGCGAGCAGAGACCCAGTACTTC.

The chain links TRBV5-1 to TRBJ2-7, with 7 bases matching TRBD2. Germline assignment: CDR1 SGHRS and CDR2 YFSETQ. J was trimmed by 7 bases and V by 0 bases; bases with no gene match: 13. CDR3 length: 16 residues. CDR3 region: CASSLGGSGTTLEQYF. The CDR3 region has the DNA TGCGCCAGCAGCTTGGGGGGTTCCGGGACTACGTTAGAGCAGTACTTC.

For this clone: Other DNA sequences in the sample encode the same CDR3. V is TRBV30 and J is TRBJ1-5; D gene unclear. Germline-derived CDR1 and CDR2 are GTSNPN and SVGIG (reference sequence). The CDR3 extends over 13 amino acids. The V end lost 0 bases, the J end lost 2 bases, and 5 bases lay between the germline ends. CDR3: CAWSVRGNQPQHF. The CDR3 DNA is TGTGCCTGGAGTGTCCGGGGCAATCAGCCCCAGCATTTT. Variable domain in full (rest from reference TRBV30 and TRBJ1-5): SQTIHQWPATLVQPVGSPLSLECTVEGTSNPNLYWYRQAAGRGLQLLFYSVGIGQISSEVPQNLSASRPQDRQFILSSKKLLLSDSGFYLCAWSVRGNQPQHFGDGTRLSIL.

With regard to this clone: Other DNA sequences in the sample encode the same CDR3. The chain is built from TRBV20-1 and TRBJ2-1; no clear D gene. Germline loops: CDR1 DFQATT, CDR2 SNEGSKA (reference sequence). This CDR3 is built from 15 residues. Between the trimmed V and J ends, which lost 3 bases and 3 bases, there was a span of 15 bases. The CDR3 sequence is CSASKWNSDYNEQFF. CDR3 coding DNA: TGCAGTGCTAGTAAATGGAACAGTGACTACAATGAGCAGTTCTTC.

The chain carries TRBV5-4 and TRBJ2-1; 9 bases match TRBD2. The trim removed 3 bases at V and 7 bases at J, leaving 11 bases unmatched. Germline CDR1 reads SGHNT; CDR2 reads YYREEE (reference sequence). This CDR3 comprises 16 residues. CDR3 nucleotides: TGTGCCAGCAGCTGGGACTCGCGGGGGGGCGGGAATGAGCAGTTCTTC. Translated, it gives CASSWDSRGGGNEQFF. Using reference TRBV5-4 and TRBJ2-1 for the parts outside the CDR3, the full variable domain is ETGVTQSPTHLIKTRGQQVTLRCSSQSGHNTVSWYQQALGQGPQFIFQYYREEENGRGNFPPRFSGLQFPNYSSELNVNALELDDSALYLCASSWDSRGGGNEQFFGPGTRLTVL.

The chain links TRBV6-5 to TRBJ2-3, with D possibly being TRBD2 (5 bases). V lost 11 bases, J lost 4 bases, and 19 bases lay in between. CDR1 MNHEY and CDR2 SVGAGI come from the germline V gene. The CDR3 has 14 residues. CDR3 DNA: TGTGCCTCGTGTGTAGGGAGTCTTTCAGATACGCAGTATTTT. The encoded protein is CASCVGSLSDTQYF.

V and J are TRBV5-8 and TRBJ2-3; D might be TRBD1 (5 bases). Germline loops: CDR1 SGHTS, CDR2 YDEGEE. The V end lost 1 base, the J end lost 5 bases, and 8 bases lay between the germline ends. The CDR3 is made up of 13 amino acids. The DNA of the CDR3 is TGTGCCAGCAGCTTGAGTAGGGGAGATACGCAGTATTTT. Translation: CASSLSRGDTQYF.

This chain joins TRBV11-2 and TRBJ2-2, with 9 bases that match TRBD2. V dropped 0 bases and J dropped 13; count of bases not matched to a gene: 12. There are 16 residues in the CDR3. The germline gives CDR1 SGHAT, CDR2 FQNNGV. Written as DNA, the CDR3 is TGTGCCAGCAGCTTAGAGTTGCGGGAGGGCAAGTCGCGGCTGTTTTTT. Translation: CASSLELREGKSRLFF.

This chain uses TRBV28 with TRBJ2-1; a possible D gene is TRBD2 (5 bases). Germline V gives CDR1 MDHEN, CDR2 SYDVKM. The germline V and J ends were trimmed by 4 bases and 5 bases, with 15 bases remaining between them. The CDR3 spans 15 residues. DNA for the CDR3: TGTGCCAGCAGTTCAACCCCACCGCGGGACAATGAGCAGTTCTTC. Residues: CASSSTPPRDNEQFF.

The chain is built from TRBV5-6 and TRBJ1-1; D might be TRBD1 (5 bases). From germline, CDR1 is SGHDT and CDR2 YYEEEE. Trimming removed 4 bases at V and 7 bases at J, with 14 bases between. This CDR3 has 13 residues. CDR3 nucleotides: TGTGCCAGCAGCCCAGACAGTCGTTTTGAAGCTTTCTTT. Residues: CASSPDSRFEAFF.

This CDR3 is CASSVLTANYGYTF. The DNA for the CDR3 is TGTGCCAGCAGTGTACTTACAGCTAACTATGGCTACACCTTC. V is TRBV28 and J is TRBJ1-2, with D uncertain. Trimming took 5 bases from V and 0 from J, leaving 10 bases between them. The germline gives CDR1 MDHEN, CDR2 SYDVKM. This CDR3 is 14 amino acids long.

The genes are TRBV27 and TRBJ1-5; tentatively, D is TRBD1 (6 bases). This CDR3 has 13 residues. CDR1 is MNHEY and CDR2 is SMNVEV in the germline V gene (reference sequence). Trimming took 5 bases from V and 9 from J, leaving 14 bases between them. The CDR3 region has the DNA TGTGCCAGCAGTCCCACCACAGGGTGGCCCCAGCATTTT. Translation: CASSPTTGWPQHF.

CDR3 nucleotides: TGTGCCAGCAGCTTGTGGGCAGAAAAACTGTTTTTT. It is translated as CASSLWAEKLFF. The J gene is TRBJ1-4, the V gene TRBV5-8; D is undetermined. This CDR3 is 12 amino acids long. Looked up from germline, CDR1 is SGHTS and CDR2 is YDEGEE. Trimming shortened V by 1 base and J by 8 bases, and 6 bases separated the two germline ends.

V is TRBV6-5 and J is TRBJ2-1; possibly TRBD2 for D (5 bases). The CDR3 is 13 amino acids. V was cut by 0 bases and J by 8 bases, with 8 bases left in between. Germline V gene lookup returns CDR1 MNHEY and CDR2 SVGAGI. The CDR3, as DNA: TGTGCCAGCAGTTACTCGCGAGGGCATGAGCAGTTCTTC. Protein sequence: CASSYSRGHEQFF.

This rearrangement joins TRBV19 to TRBJ1-5, with D possibly TRBD1 on 6 matching bases. CDR3 size: 14 residues. Germline V gene sequence: CDR1 LNHDA, CDR2 SQIVND (reference sequence). V lost 4 bases and J lost 3, with 10 bases in between. The CDR3 nucleotides are TGTGCCAGTAGTACAACAGGGCCCAATCAGCCCCAGCATTTT. Translated, it gives CASSTTGPNQPQHF.

This chain links TRBV18 with TRBJ2-7, with D perhaps TRBD1 (5 bases). The germline gives CDR1 KGHSH, CDR2 LQKENI. Trimming took off 5 bases at V and 4 bases at J, with 24 bases between the two ends. This CDR3 has 17 residues. CDR3 residues: CASSSFQTGKAAYEQYF. The CDR3, as DNA: TGTGCCAGCTCATCCTTTCAAACAGGAAAGGCCGCGTACGAGCAGTACTTC.

V and J are TRBV6-1 and TRBJ1-1; D possibly corresponds to TRBD1 (6 bases). The CDR3 sequence is 15 residues long. V was clipped by 1 base and J by 1 base, with 10 bases between them. Germline V gives CDR1 MNHNS, CDR2 SASEGT. CDR3 sequence reads: CASSEDNRANTEAFF. CDR3 DNA sequence: TGTGCCAGCAGTGAAGATAACAGGGCGAACACTGAAGCTTTCTTT.

The rearrangement links TRBV6-2 or TRBV6-3 to TRBJ2-1, with 10 positions matching TRBD2. The V gene's germline CDR1 is MNHEY and CDR2 SVGEGT. Trimming at V came to 2 bases and at J to 5 bases, leaving 6 bases not matched to a gene. CDR3 size: 16 residues. This chain's CDR3 is CASSYLAGALNNEQFF. CDR3 coding DNA: TGTGCCAGCAGTTACCTAGCGGGAGCATTGAACAATGAGCAGTTCTTC.

This chain links TRBV3-1 (or the pseudogene TRBV3-2) with TRBJ2-1; 13 nucleotides align to TRBD2. V shed 4 bases and J 8 bases; nucleotides not matched to a gene: 11. The CDR3 covers 17 residues. Germline values: CDR1 LGHDT, CDR2 YNNKEL (reference sequence). In DNA, the CDR3 is TGTGCCAGCAGCCGCCCACGCACTAGCGGGAGGGGCTATGAGCAGTTCTTC. This sequence encodes CASSRPRTSGRGYEQFF.

This CDR3 is CASSSPPVNTEAFF. Here the CDR3 DNA reads TGTGCCAGCAGCTCACCCCCAGTTAACACTGAAGCTTTCTTT. The V and J genes are TRBV7-9 and TRBJ1-1; D not certain. Germline lookup yields CDR1 SEHNR and CDR2 FQNEAQ (reference sequence). The CDR3 loop spans 14 amino acids. V shed 4 bases and J shed 2 bases, with 11 bases lying between them.

This chain links TRBV5-1 with TRBJ2-7; the match to TRBD1 covers 10 bases. V shed 0 bases, J shed 5 bases, and the junction held 11 bases outside the gene matches. The length of the CDR3 is 17 residues. CDR1 is SGHRS, CDR2 YFSETQ, per germline. Written as DNA, the CDR3 is TGCGCCAGCAGCTTGGGATTGGGCCTCGGGACAGGGGACGAGCAGTACTTC. It encodes CASSLGLGLGTGDEQYF.